The clone carrying this TCR beta chain showed up just a few times. Using its own MiXCR run on the RT-PCR reads, TCRdb lists one record per CDR3 protein. The table lists about 700,000 distinct CDR3 sequences, over 12% of them singletons. The CDR3 loop spans 13 amino acids. The germline V gene encodes CDR1 GTSNPN and CDR2 SVGIG (reference sequence). Deletions cut 4 bases from V and 5 bases from J, with 14 bases between. Sequenced material: memory CD4+ T cells from blood. This receptor was taken from a female donor in good health, serving as a healthy control. The chain combines TRBV30 with TRBJ1-1; D call uncertain. CDR3: CAWNRLRMTEAFF. The CDR3 coding sequence is TGTGCCTGGAATAGACTAAGGATGACTGAAGCTTTCTTT.